This note documents a single T cell receptor (beta chain) sequence. Its target is not known. This sample is part of a study of cytomegalovirus exposure and HLA in healthy donors. After removal of 10 bases from V and 5 bases from J, the junction contained 13 bases not matched to a gene. The CDR3 runs 15 residues. The V gene's germline CDR1 is MNHNY and CDR2 SVGAGI (reference sequence). Study-level results: The study designated roughly 150 TCR beta chains cytomegalovirus-associated.

PCR employed 60 Vbeta and 13 Jbeta primers. Under the authors' procedure: Around 9.9 million shared chains were among the roughly 78 million unique TCR beta chains that a later analysis counted. Data came from immunoSEQ multiplex PCR; TCRdb stores just in-frame clones and leaves some out. The V and J calls and the clone size are those of that table, but D and trimming were determined from the DNA. The sample contains some 140,000 clones, 79% of which appear only once. Material for sequencing was PBMCs. This sequence joins TRBV6-6 and TRBJ1-1, with TRBD1 matching over 10 bases. The source of this sequence is a man in his forties in good health and CMV-seropositive. CDR3 in DNA: TGTGCCACCACCAGGGACAGGGGACTTCTTACTGAAGCTTTCTTT. The encoded protein is CATTRDRGLLTEAFF.